A single sample gave rise to the 20 T cell receptor beta chains below, sequenced in a study of response to subunit inactivated influenza vaccine. TCRdb reprocessed the RT-PCR reads via MiXCR and lists one record per CDR3 protein. This sample has about 650,000 distinct CDR3 sequences, with less than 20% found just once. The sequences come from PBMCs from blood, collected roughly 12 days after vaccination. These receptors were collected from a man aged 45-65 years who received an inactivated influenza vaccine.

This clonotype was seen more than once but under ten times. The chain uses TRBV19 and TRBJ2-1, with a possible D match to TRBD2 (6 bases). There are 15 residues in the CDR3. Germline V gives CDR1 LNHDA, CDR2 SQIVND (reference sequence). V gave up 4 bases and J gave up 0 bases, with 10 bases separating them. CDR3 sequence (DNA): TGTGCCAGTAGTACGCGGGACGGCTCCTACAATGAGCAGTTCTTC. Its protein product is CASSTRDGSYNEQFF.

V is TRBV7-2 and J is TRBJ1-4; 7 nucleotides match TRBD1. J gave up 6 bases and V 1 base, and 8 bases lay outside the gene matches. The germline CDR1 and CDR2 sequences are SGHTA and FQGNSA. This CDR3 spans 16 amino acids. The CDR3 reads CASSLGGRGQDEKLFF. The DNA of the CDR3 is TGTGCCAGCAGCTTAGGCGGAAGGGGGCAAGATGAAAAACTGTTTTTT.

This chain uses TRBV4-2 with TRBJ2-6; TRBD2 might be the D (5 bases). CDR3 length: 14 amino acids. Per germline, CDR1 LGHNA and CDR2 YNFKEQ. V gave up 7 bases and J gave up 1 base, with 8 bases separating them. The CDR3 loop is CASNGGSGANVLTF. CDR3 DNA: TGTGCCAGCAACGGAGGTTCTGGGGCCAACGTCCTGACTTTC.

The chain has TRBV9 and TRBJ1-1; no definite D call. Germline lookup yields CDR1 SGDLS and CDR2 YYNGEE. The CDR3 contains 14 residues. Trimming removed 0 bases at V and 0 bases at J, with 6 bases between. The CDR3: CASSVGKMNTEAFF. Here the CDR3 DNA reads TGTGCCAGCAGCGTAGGAAAGATGAACACTGAAGCTTTCTTT. Full variable domain (missing parts from reference TRBV9 and TRBJ1-1): DSGVTQTPKHLITATGQRVTLRCSPRSGDLSVYWYQQSLDQGLQFLIQYYNGEERAKGNILERFSAQQFPDLHSELNLSSLELGDSALYFCASSVGKMNTEAFFGQGTRLTVV.

This clonotype was seen a handful of times. The DNA of the CDR3 is TGTGCCAGCAGTTACTCGACCAGGGCGAATAATGAGCAGTTCTTC. This translates into CASSYSTRANNEQFF. The rearrangement uses TRBV6-7 and TRBJ2-1; perhaps TRBD1 as D (5 bases). TRBV6-7 is an ORF; its function is uncertain. With 0 bases removed from V and 7 bases from J, the gap between germline ends came to 13 bases. The CDR3 length is 15 residues.

The chain is built from TRBV20-1 and TRBJ1-4; tentative D call: TRBD1 (6 bases). Germline assignment: CDR1 DFQATT and CDR2 SNEGSKA (reference sequence). Deletions cut 0 bases from V and 6 bases from J, with 11 bases between. CDR3 length equals 14 residues. The CDR3: CSARDSGVDEKLFF. CDR3 nucleotide sequence: TGCAGTGCTAGAGACTCAGGGGTGGATGAAAAACTGTTTTTT.

This clonotype was counted many times. The rearrangement joins TRBV20-1 to TRBJ2-1, with D perhaps matching TRBD1 (5 bases). V was cut by 3 bases and J by 10 bases, with 16 bases left in between. Germline lookup yields CDR1 DFQATT and CDR2 SNEGSKA (reference sequence). The CDR3 loop spans 13 amino acids. The CDR3 nucleotides are TGCAGTGCTAGTCGTGGCAGGGCATGGGAGCAGTTCTTC. This sequence encodes CSASRGRAWEQFF.

The rearrangement links TRBV3-1 to TRBJ2-7; TRBD2 aligns across 9 bases. The CDR3 sequence is 15 residues long. V dropped 1 base and J dropped 4; count of bases not matched to a gene: 5. CDR1 and CDR2 (germline): LGHDT, YNNKEL (reference sequence). The CDR3: CASSQAPSGTYEQYF. Here the CDR3 DNA reads TGTGCCAGCAGCCAAGCCCCTAGCGGGACTTACGAGCAGTACTTC.

The chain uses TRBV12-3 or TRBV12-4 and TRBJ2-1; tentatively, D is TRBD2 (7 bases). With 7 bases removed from V and 7 bases from J, the gap between germline ends came to 23 bases. This CDR3 comprises 16 residues. CDR3 nucleotide sequence: TGTGCCAGCAAAGGGGGGGACTCGGGACCGAATAATGAGCAGTTCTTC. Protein product: CASKGGDSGPNNEQFF.

This clonotype came up many times. This rearrangement joins TRBV13 to TRBJ2-1; TRBD1 agrees at 11 bases. CDR3 length equals 19 residues. The J segment lost 4 bases and the V segment lost 7 bases, leaving 18 bases of the junction unmatched. The germline gives CDR1 PRHDT, CDR2 FYEKMQ (reference sequence). CDR3 nucleotide sequence: TGTGCCAGCATAAGGGGTGGACAGGGGGCAAGACCTCGGTACAATGAGCAGTTCTTC. It specifies CASIRGGQGARPRYNEQFF.

This clonotype was seen a few times. J is TRBJ2-7 and V is TRBV12-3 or TRBV12-4, with D perhaps TRBD2 (5 bases). V was trimmed by 3 bases and J by 0 bases, leaving 9 bases between them. The CDR3 has 14 amino acids. The CDR3 DNA sequence: TGTGCCAGCAGTTTCACTAGGAGCTCCTACGAGCAGTACTTC. Its translation is CASSFTRSSYEQYF.

The rearrangement uses TRBV4-3 and TRBJ1-4, with D unclear. The CDR3 sequence is 15 residues long. From germline, CDR1 is LGHNA and CDR2 YSLEER. V was clipped by 0 bases and J by 8 bases, with 13 bases between them. The CDR3 loop reads CASSQEGSFREKLFF. In DNA, the CDR3 is TGCGCCAGCAGCCAAGAGGGCAGTTTCCGCGAAAAACTGTTTTTT.

This clonotype was counted a few times. The chain employs TRBV12-3 or TRBV12-4 and TRBJ2-2; 7 bases align to TRBD2. This CDR3 contains 14 residues. Trimming cost V 2 bases and J 12 bases; bases outside gene matches: 9. The CDR3 coding sequence is TGTGCCAGCAGTTTAATTGGGGGGGAAGCTAAGCTGTTTTTT. Translation: CASSLIGGEAKLFF.

The chain uses TRBV3-1 and TRBJ1-5; D not certain. Trimming shortened V by 3 bases and J by 0 bases, and 3 bases separated the two germline ends. CDR1 is LGHDT and CDR2 is YNNKEL in the germline V gene (reference sequence). The CDR3 is made up of 13 amino acids. This CDR3 reads CASSHTSNQPQHF. CDR3 nucleotides: TGTGCCAGCAGCCATACTAGCAATCAGCCCCAGCATTTT.

This clonotype was counted only a few times. The chain recombines TRBV5-1 with TRBJ2-5; tentatively, D is TRBD1 (5 bases). Germline V gene lookup returns CDR1 SGHRS and CDR2 YFSETQ. The CDR3 has 15 residues. The V end lost 4 bases, the J end lost 5 bases, and 18 bases lay between the germline ends. CDR3 region: CASSPNLRGTETQYF. The CDR3 DNA follows: TGCGCCAGCAGCCCAAATCTAAGGGGAACCGAGACCCAGTACTTC.

This chain joins TRBV20-1 and TRBJ2-7; D is ambiguous. Deletions cut 1 base from V and 2 bases from J, with 12 bases between. This CDR3 is built from 14 residues. Per germline, CDR1 DFQATT and CDR2 SNEGSKA (reference sequence). The CDR3 protein is CSARVSGLTYEQYF. CDR3 in DNA: TGCAGTGCTAGAGTGTCAGGTCTTACCTACGAGCAGTACTTC.

The V and J genes are TRBV12-3 or TRBV12-4 and TRBJ2-2; D possibly corresponds to TRBD2 (5 bases). V lost 7 bases and J 2 bases, leaving 17 bases between the germline ends. This CDR3 contains 16 residues. CDR3: CASTSLLGLNTGELFF. In DNA form, the CDR3 reads TGTGCCAGCACTTCTCTCCTAGGACTTAACACCGGGGAGCTGTTTTTT.

The sample holds many counts of this clonotype. This sequence joins TRBV20-1 and TRBJ1-4; no firm D call. Trimming took 0 bases from V and 4 from J, leaving 9 bases between them. The length of the CDR3 is 14 residues. Germline CDR1 and CDR2: DFQATT and SNEGSKA (reference sequence). The CDR3 loop reads CSARESGNNEKLFF. DNA of the CDR3: TGCAGTGCTAGAGAATCGGGGAATAATGAAAAACTGTTTTTT.

This chain joins TRBV11-2 and TRBJ2-5; D remains ambiguous. CDR1 and CDR2 (germline): SGHAT, FQNNGV. With 10 bases removed from V and 7 bases from J, the gap between germline ends came to 19 bases. The CDR3 has 13 amino acids. The CDR3 DNA reads as TGTGCCACCCAACCCGCAGGCTTGGGGACCCAGTACTTC. This codes for CATQPAGLGTQYF.

The chain carries TRBV29-1 and TRBJ2-2; tentatively, D is TRBD1 or TRBD2 (5 bases each). This CDR3 is 14 amino acids long. Germline V lookup: CDR1 SQVTM, CDR2 ANQGSEA. The CDR3 coding sequence is TGCAACGTGCAAGTGGGGGTGGGCGGCGGGGAGCTGTTTTTT. This gives the protein CNVQVGVGGGELFF.